A selection of T cell receptor beta chains follows, all from one sample in a study of Graves' ophthalmopathy and Graves' hyperthyroidism. Each CDR3 protein is one row after TCRdb ran MiXCR on the multiplex PCR reads. The table lists 260,000 or so distinct CDR3 sequences, around 42% of them singletons. The material sequenced was peripheral blood. These receptor sequences come from an adult man with Graves' ophthalmopathy. The CDR3 runs from the conserved cysteine through the conserved F or W. The D gene is left open where the match is weak. Clone size is given for some rows only: seen once, a few or many times, or a class if the clone is expanded.

few | 17 | TRBJ2-2 | TRBD2 | TRBV24-1 | TGTGCCACCAGTGATCCGGGGACGGGGGGGCACACCGGGGAGCTGTTTTTT | CATSDPGTGGHTGELFF
few | 15 | TRBJ2-7 | . | TRBV2 | TGTGCCAGCAGCGACTCCCCGGGGGCTACGTCCGAGCAGTACTTC | CASSDSPGATSEQYF
. | 13 | TRBJ1-2 | . | TRBV20-1 | TGCAGTGCTAGAGTAACGGGCAGCTATGGCTACACCTTC | CSARVTGSYGYTF
. | 13 | TRBJ1-2 | TRBD1 | TRBV29-1 | TGCAGCGTTAAGGACAGGTTGTACTATGGCTACACCTTC | CSVKDRLYYGYTF
. | 12 | TRBJ1-2 | . | TRBV19 | TGTGCCAGTAGTGTAGGACAGTATGGCTACACCTTC | CASSVGQYGYTF
few | 17 | TRBJ2-2 | TRBD1 | TRBV7-9 | TGTGCCAGCAGCCCCCCGCCGGGACAGGAAAACACCGGGGAGCTGTTTTTT | CASSPPPGQENTGELFF
. | 14 | TRBJ1-6 | . | TRBV20-1 | TGCAGTGCTAGATCGGGCAGGAAGAATTCACCCCTCCACTTT | CSARSGRKNSPLHF
few | 16 | TRBJ2-2 | . | TRBV3-1 | TGTGCCAGCAGCTCGTGGGGGCTAGGGGTCACCGGGGAGCTGTTTTTT | CASSSWGLGVTGELFF
many | 13 | TRBJ2-2 | TRBD2 | TRBV29-1 | TGCAGCGTTGGGACTAGCAGAACCGGGGAGCTGTTTTTT | CSVGTSRTGELFF
. | 17 | TRBJ2-7 | TRBD1 | TRBV12-3/TRBV12-4 | TGTGCCAGCAGCTTGGCGGGGGACAGGGGTCATATCTACGAGCAGTACTTC | CASSLAGDRGHIYEQYF
. | 19 | TRBJ2-2 | TRBD2 | TRBV10-3 | TGTGCCATCAGTGCACACACCGGGACTAGCGGTTATAACACCGGGGAGCTGTTTTTT | CAISAHTGTSGYNTGELFF
. | 16 | TRBJ2-2 | . | TRBV4-2 | TGTGCCAGCAGCCAAGATAGGCTTATGGGGACCGGGGAGCTGTTTTTT | CASSQDRLMGTGELFF
. | 13 | TRBJ1-1 | . | TRBV9 | TGTGCCAGCAGCGTAGGCCTGGCAGCTGAAGCTTTCTTT | CASSVGLAAEAFF
. | 16 | TRBJ2-2 | . | TRBV4-1 | TGCGCCAGCAGCCAAGAATCGCTAGGTGGGACCGGGGAGCTGTTTTTT | CASSQESLGGTGELFF
. | 14 | TRBJ2-2 | . | TRBV20-1 | TGCAGTGCTTATGACACCTCGAACACCGGGGAGCTGTTTTTT | CSAYDTSNTGELFF
few | 14 | TRBJ2-2 | TRBD1 | TRBV11-1 | TGTGCCAGCAGCTGGGGACAGGGCGCCGGGGAGCTGTTTTTT | CASSWGQGAGELFF
many | 13 | TRBJ2-7 | . | TRBV7-7 | TGTGCTAGCAGCGAGGAAATGGGATACGAGCAGTACTTC | CASSEEMGYEQYF
few | 14 | TRBJ2-7 | . | TRBV15 | TGTGCCACCAGCAGAAACGGAGGAGTCTACGAGCAGTACTTC | CATSRNGGVYEQYF
. | 14 | TRBJ1-5 | . | TRBV2 | TGTGCCAGCAGGACAGCAGCCCAAGGTCAGCCCCAGCATTTT | CASRTAAQGQPQHF
once | 15 | TRBJ2-7 | TRBD1 | TRBV7-9 | TGTGCCAGCAGCCTCGGGACAGGGGGTATCTACGAGCAGTACTTC | CASSLGTGGIYEQYF
. | 16 | TRBJ1-2 | . | TRBV7-2 | TGTGCCAGCAGCCCAGACTCAAACGGAGCTAACTATGGCTACACCTTC | CASSPDSNGANYGYTF
few | 14 | TRBJ1-5 | TRBD1 | TRBV7-2 | TGTGCCAGCAGCAATAGACAGGGAGGCAAGCCCCAGCATTTT | CASSNRQGGKPQHF
few | 16 | TRBJ1-2 | TRBD1 | TRBV19 | TGTGCCAGTAGTATGGACAGGGAGTGGAGAAACTATGGCTACACCTTC | CASSMDREWRNYGYTF
. | 13 | TRBJ2-5 | . | TRBV9 | TGTGCCAGCAGCGCTGGACAGTGGCAGACCCAGTACTTC | CASSAGQWQTQYF
. | 15 | TRBJ1-1 | TRBD1 | TRBV20-1 | TGCATTGCTAAAGGACAGGGGGACGGAAACACTGAAGCTTTCTTT | CIAKGQGDGNTEAFF
few | 14 | TRBJ2-6 | . | TRBV9 | TGTGCCAGCAGCGTAGGGGGTCCTACAGGAGGCCTGACTTTC | CASSVGGPTGGLTF
once | 14 | TRBJ2-7 | TRBD1 | TRBV7-2 | TGTGCCAGCAACTCACAGGGGTTGACGCGCGAGCAGTACTTC | CASNSQGLTREQYF
few | 11 | TRBJ2-7 | TRBD1 | TRBV28 | TGTGCCAGCAGCCATCAGGGGGCTGCGTACTTC | CASSHQGAAYF
. | 15 | TRBJ2-7 | . | TRBV10-2 | TGCGCCAGCAGCGGCTCCGGGACATCTGCCTACGAGCAGTACTTC | CASSGSGTSAYEQYF
few | 17 | TRBJ2-7 | TRBD2 | TRBV7-4 | TGTGCCAGCAGCTTAGGTCGGCTAGCGGTCTTAACCCACGAGCAGTACTTC | CASSLGRLAVLTHEQYF
few | 14 | TRBJ1-1 | . | TRBV7-6 | TGTGCCAGCATCCTCCTGGGGGGTAACACTGAAGCTTTCTTT | CASILLGGNTEAFF
many | 14 | TRBJ1-2 | . | TRBV24-1 | TGTGCCACCAGTGATGTGACAGAAACCTATGGCTACACCTTC | CATSDVTETYGYTF